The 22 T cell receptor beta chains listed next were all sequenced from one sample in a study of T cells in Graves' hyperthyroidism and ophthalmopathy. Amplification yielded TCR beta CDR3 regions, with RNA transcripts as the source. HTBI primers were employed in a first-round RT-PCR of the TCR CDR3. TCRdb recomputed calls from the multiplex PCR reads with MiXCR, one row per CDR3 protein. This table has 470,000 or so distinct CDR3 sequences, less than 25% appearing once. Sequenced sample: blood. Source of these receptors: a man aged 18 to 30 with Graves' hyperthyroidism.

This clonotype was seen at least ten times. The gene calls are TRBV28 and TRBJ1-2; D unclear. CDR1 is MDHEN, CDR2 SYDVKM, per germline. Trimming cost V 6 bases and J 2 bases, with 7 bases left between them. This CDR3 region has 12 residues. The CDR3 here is CASSRRNYGYTF. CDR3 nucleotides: TGTGCCAGCAGCCGACGCAACTATGGCTACACCTTC.

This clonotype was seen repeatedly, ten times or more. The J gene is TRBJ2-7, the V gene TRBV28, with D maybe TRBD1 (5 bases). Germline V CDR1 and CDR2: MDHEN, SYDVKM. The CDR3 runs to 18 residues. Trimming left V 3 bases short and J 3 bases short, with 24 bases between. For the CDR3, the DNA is TGTGCCAGCAGTTTTAAGCTCATATTAGGGCAGGGAAGCTACGAGCAGTACTTC. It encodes CASSFKLILGQGSYEQYF.

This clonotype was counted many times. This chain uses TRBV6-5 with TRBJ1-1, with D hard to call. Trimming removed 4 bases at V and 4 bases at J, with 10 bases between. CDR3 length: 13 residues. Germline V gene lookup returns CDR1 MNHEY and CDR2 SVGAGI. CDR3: CASSSGEGTEAFF. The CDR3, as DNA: TGTGCCAGCAGTTCCGGGGAAGGCACTGAAGCTTTCTTT.

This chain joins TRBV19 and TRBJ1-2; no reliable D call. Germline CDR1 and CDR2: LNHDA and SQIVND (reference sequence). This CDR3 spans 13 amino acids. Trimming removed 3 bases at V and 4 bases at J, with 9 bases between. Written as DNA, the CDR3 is TGTGCCAGTAGTATGACGAACCGCTATGGCTACACCTTC. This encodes CASSMTNRYGYTF.

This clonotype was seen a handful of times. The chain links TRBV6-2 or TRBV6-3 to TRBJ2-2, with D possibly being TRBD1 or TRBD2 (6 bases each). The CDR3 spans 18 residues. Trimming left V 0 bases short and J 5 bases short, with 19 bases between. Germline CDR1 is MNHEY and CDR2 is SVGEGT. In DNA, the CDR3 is TGTGCCAGCAGTTACTCGATGGGTCTGGGGGCGGGGACCGGGGAGCTGTTTTTT. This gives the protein CASSYSMGLGAGTGELFF.

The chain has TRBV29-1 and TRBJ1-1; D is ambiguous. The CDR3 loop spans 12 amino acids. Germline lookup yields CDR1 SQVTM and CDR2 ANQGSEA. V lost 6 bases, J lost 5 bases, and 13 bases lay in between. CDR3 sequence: CSVSVAGTEAFF. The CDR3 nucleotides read TGCAGCGTCTCGGTCGCTGGGACTGAAGCTTTCTTT.

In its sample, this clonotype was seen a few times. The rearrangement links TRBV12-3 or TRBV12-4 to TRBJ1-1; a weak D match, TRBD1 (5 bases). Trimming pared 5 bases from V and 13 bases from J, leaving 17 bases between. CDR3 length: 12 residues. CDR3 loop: CASSPTPEGDFF. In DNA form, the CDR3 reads TGTGCCAGCAGTCCCACCCCGGAAGGGGATTTCTTT.

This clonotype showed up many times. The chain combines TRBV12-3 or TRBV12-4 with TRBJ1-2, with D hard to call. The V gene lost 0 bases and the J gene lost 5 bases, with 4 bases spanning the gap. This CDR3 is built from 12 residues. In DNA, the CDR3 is TGTGCCAGCAGTTTAGCAGGGTATGGCTACACCTTC. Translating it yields CASSLAGYGYTF.

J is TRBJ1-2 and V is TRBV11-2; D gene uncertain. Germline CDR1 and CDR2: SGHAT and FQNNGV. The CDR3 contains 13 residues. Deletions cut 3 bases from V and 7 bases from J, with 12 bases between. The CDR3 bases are TGTGCCAGCAGCTTCGGAGGGAATGGTGGCTACACCTTC. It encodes CASSFGGNGGYTF.

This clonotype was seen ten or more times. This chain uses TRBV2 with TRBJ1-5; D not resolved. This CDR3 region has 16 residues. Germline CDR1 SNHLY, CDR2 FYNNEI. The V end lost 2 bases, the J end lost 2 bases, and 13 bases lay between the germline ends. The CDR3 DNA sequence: TGTGCCAGCAGTGAAAGTAAGGGATTCGGCAATCAGCCCCAGCATTTT. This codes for CASSESKGFGNQPQHF.

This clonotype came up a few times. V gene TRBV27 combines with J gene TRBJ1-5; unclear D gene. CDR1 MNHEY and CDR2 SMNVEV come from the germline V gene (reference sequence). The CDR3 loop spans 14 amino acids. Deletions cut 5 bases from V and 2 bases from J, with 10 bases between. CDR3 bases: TGTGCCAGCAGTGGGGATATGGGCAATCAGCCCCAGCATTTT. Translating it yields CASSGDMGNQPQHF.

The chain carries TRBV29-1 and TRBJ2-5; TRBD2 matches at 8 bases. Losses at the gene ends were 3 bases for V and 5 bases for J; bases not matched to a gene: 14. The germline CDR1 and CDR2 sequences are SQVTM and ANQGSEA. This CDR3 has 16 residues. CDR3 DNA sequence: TGCAGCGTTGAGGTCTCCCTTCGGACTAGCTGGGAGACCCAGTACTTC. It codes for CSVEVSLRTSWETQYF. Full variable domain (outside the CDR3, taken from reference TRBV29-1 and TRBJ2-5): SAVISQKPSRDICQRGTSLTIQCQVDSQVTMMFWYRQQPGQSLTLIATANQGSEATYESGFVIDKFPISRPNLTFSTLTVSNMSPEDSSIYLCSVEVSLRTSWETQYFGPGTRLLVL.

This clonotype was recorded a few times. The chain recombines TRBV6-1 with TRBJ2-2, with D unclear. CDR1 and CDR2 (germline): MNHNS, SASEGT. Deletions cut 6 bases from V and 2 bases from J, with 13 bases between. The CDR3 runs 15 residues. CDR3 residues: CASSLLSRNTGELFF. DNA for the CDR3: TGTGCCAGCAGCCTCCTCAGCCGTAACACCGGGGAGCTGTTTTTT.

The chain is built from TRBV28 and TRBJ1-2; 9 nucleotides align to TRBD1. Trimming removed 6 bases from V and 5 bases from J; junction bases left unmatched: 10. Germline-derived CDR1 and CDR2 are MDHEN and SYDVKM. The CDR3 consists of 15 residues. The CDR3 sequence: CASSLPGTGSYGYTF. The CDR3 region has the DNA TGTGCCAGCAGCCTTCCCGGGACAGGGAGTTATGGCTACACCTTC.

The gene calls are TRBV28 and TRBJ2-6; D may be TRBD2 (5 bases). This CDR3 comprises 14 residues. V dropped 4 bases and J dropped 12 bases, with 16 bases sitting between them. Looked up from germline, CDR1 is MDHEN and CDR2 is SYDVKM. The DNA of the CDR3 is TGTGCCAGCAGTTCACTCCCACAGACTACCGTCCTGACTTTC. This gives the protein CASSSLPQTTVLTF.

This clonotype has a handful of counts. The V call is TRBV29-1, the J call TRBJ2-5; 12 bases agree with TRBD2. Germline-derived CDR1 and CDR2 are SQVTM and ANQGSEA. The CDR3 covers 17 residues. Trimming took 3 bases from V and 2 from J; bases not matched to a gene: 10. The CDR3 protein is CSVEGLTSGGEQETQYF. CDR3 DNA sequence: TGCAGCGTTGAGGGCCTGACTAGCGGGGGAGAACAAGAGACCCAGTACTTC.

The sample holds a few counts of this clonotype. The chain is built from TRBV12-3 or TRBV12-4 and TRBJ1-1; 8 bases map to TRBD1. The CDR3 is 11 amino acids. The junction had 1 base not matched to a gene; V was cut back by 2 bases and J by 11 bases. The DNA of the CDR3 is TGTGCCAGCAGTTTAACAGGGGGGGCTTTCTTT. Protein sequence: CASSLTGGAFF.

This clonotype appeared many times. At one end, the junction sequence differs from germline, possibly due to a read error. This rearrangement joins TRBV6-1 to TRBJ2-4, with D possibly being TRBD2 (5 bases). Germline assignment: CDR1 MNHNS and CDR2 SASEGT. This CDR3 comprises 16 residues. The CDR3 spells CASSEHQTLAKNIKYF. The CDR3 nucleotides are TGTGCCAGCAGTGAACATCAGACCCTAGCCAAAAACATTAAGTACTTC.

This CDR3 reads CASGRGEGQYF. The CDR3 nucleotides read TGTGCCAGCGGCCGGGGAGAGGGGCAGTACTTC. The rearrangement uses TRBV27 and TRBJ2-7; TRBD2 is a possible D gene (5 bases). V was cut by 8 bases and J by 9 bases, with 14 bases left in between. This CDR3 spans 11 amino acids. The V gene's germline CDR1 is MNHEY and CDR2 SMNVEV (reference sequence).

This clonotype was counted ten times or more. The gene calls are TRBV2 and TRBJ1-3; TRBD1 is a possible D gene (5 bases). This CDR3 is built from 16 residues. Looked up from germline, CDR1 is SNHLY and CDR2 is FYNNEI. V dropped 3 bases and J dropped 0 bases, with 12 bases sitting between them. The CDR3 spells CASSETGRLSGNTIYF. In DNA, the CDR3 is TGTGCCAGCAGTGAGACGGGGCGACTCTCTGGAAACACCATATATTTT.

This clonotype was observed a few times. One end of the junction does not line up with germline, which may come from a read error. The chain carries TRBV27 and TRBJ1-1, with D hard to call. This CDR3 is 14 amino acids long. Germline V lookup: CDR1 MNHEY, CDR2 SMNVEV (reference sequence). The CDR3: CASSLQALNIEAFF. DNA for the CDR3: TGTGCCAGCAGTTTACAGGCTTTGAACATTGAAGCTTTCTTT.

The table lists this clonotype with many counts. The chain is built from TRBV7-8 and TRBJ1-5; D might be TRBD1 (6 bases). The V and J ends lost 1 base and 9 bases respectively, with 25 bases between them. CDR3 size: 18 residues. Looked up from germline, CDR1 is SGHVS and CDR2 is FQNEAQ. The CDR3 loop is CASSLGGGGVRGAMPQHF. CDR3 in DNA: TGTGCCAGCAGCTTAGGAGGCGGGGGGGTCCGGGGGGCGATGCCCCAGCATTTT.